The clone carrying this T cell receptor (beta chain) has more than one count but fewer than ten. This record belongs to a study of T cells in Graves' hyperthyroidism and ophthalmopathy. It was 8 to 10 ml of fresh peripheral blood that supplied the PBMCs. Per the germline V gene, CDR1 is MNHNS and CDR2 is SASEGT. The CDR3 sequence is 13 residues long. The V gene lost 2 bases and the J gene lost 8 bases, with 9 bases spanning the gap. Amplification targeted TCR beta CDR3 regions from RNA transcripts. A set of HTBI primers served as the primers for a first-round RT-PCR of the TCR CDR3. In TCRdb, the multiplex PCR reads were re-called with MiXCR into one record per CDR3 protein. The sample yields 550,000 to 850,000 distinct CDR3 sequences, roughly a sixth seen once.

This TCR derives from a woman aged 45-59 years with Graves' hyperthyroidism that later progressed to Graves' ophthalmopathy. The specimen sequenced was blood. J is TRBJ2-2 and V is TRBV6-1, with D possibly matching TRBD2 (6 bases). Here the CDR3 reads CASSERRGGELFF. For the CDR3, the DNA is TGTGCCAGCAGTGAAAGGCGGGGTGGGGAGCTGTTTTTT.